One T cell receptor beta chain is described in this entry. Assay used: immunoSEQ multiplex PCR; TCRdb lists only in-frame clones, some missing. This sample yields 350,000 to 450,000 clones, of which roughly 90% are seen a single time; roughly 1.2% belongs to the top ten. The data belong to a study of blood T cell repertoires in COVID-19. As for the study in general: Specimens from acute and convalescent COVID-19 originated in the United States, Italy and Spain.

There are 15 residues in the CDR3. Germline CDR1 is SGHDT and CDR2 is YYEEEE. Trimming removed 3 bases at V and 0 bases at J, with 13 bases between. V and J are TRBV5-6 and TRBJ2-7; D unresolved. Sequencing input: peripheral blood. The TCR sequence derives from a man between 40 and 49 years old with acute or convalescent COVID-19. CDR3 sequence reads: CASSWWAKPSYEQYF. The CDR3 region has the DNA TGTGCCAGCAGCTGGTGGGCGAAGCCCTCCTACGAGCAGTACTTC.